Below are 9 T cell receptor beta chains sequenced from a single sample in a study of blood T cell repertoires in COVID-19. Profiled with immunoSEQ multiplex PCR; TCRdb holds only in-frame clones, not every one. The sample yields approximately 99,000 clones, about 85% seen once. Sequences were obtained from peripheral blood. These receptors were taken from a woman between 65 and 79 years old with acute or convalescent COVID-19.

The rearrangement uses TRBV29-1 and TRBJ1-1; 10 bases match TRBD1. Per germline, CDR1 SQVTM and CDR2 ANQGSEA. J gave up 4 bases and V 7 bases, and 6 bases lay outside the gene matches. CDR3 length equals 13 residues. CDR3 residues: CSAWTGGITEAFF. DNA of the CDR3: TGCAGCGCTTGGACAGGGGGAATCACTGAAGCTTTCTTT.

The chain links TRBV6-5 to TRBJ1-1, with D unresolved. The CDR3 runs 14 residues. Germline V CDR1 and CDR2: MNHEY, SVGAGI. Trimming removed 2 bases from V and 5 bases from J, with 12 bases in between. CDR3 sequence reads: CASSYGGMTTEAFF. CDR3 DNA sequence: TGTGCCAGCAGTTACGGAGGGATGACGACTGAAGCTTTCTTT.

This chain links TRBV5-5 with TRBJ1-1; a possible D gene is TRBD1 (6 bases). This CDR3 region has 18 residues. V was trimmed by 5 bases and J by 4 bases, leaving 27 bases between them. Germline lookup yields CDR1 SGHKS and CDR2 YYEKEE (reference sequence). For the CDR3, the DNA is TGTGCCAGCAGTTCTTTGCGGGGGCGTCAGTCAGTCGGCACTGAAGCTTTCTTT. Translated: CASSSLRGRQSVGTEAFF. The full variable domain, rest sourced from reference TRBV5-5 and TRBJ1-1, is DAGVTQSPTHLIKTRGQQVTLRCSPISGHKSVSWYQQVLGQGPQFIFQYYEKEERGRGNFPDRFSARQFPNYSSELNVNALLLGDSALYLCASSSLRGRQSVGTEAFFGQGTRLTVV.

This clone has a count of ten or more. The rearrangement uses TRBV7-6 and TRBJ1-2, with 7 positions matching TRBD1. The germline gives CDR1 SGHVS, CDR2 FNYEAQ. The CDR3 length is 13 residues. The junction had 6 bases not matched to a gene; V was cut back by 5 bases and J by 6 bases. The CDR3 region is CASSMGQSDGYTF. The CDR3 bases are TGTGCCAGCAGCATGGGACAGTCTGATGGCTACACCTTC.

The chain joins TRBV20-1 to TRBJ2-3; 8 bases line up with TRBD2. V was pared by 3 bases and J by 0 bases, with 5 bases of the junction left unmatched. The CDR3 is made up of 15 amino acids. The germline V gene has CDR1 DFQATT and CDR2 SNEGSKA (reference sequence). DNA of the CDR3: TGCAGTGCTAGTAGAGCGGGGGAGAGCACAGATACGCAGTATTTT. Amino acid sequence: CSASRAGESTDTQYF.

The chain uses TRBV2 and TRBJ1-5; D not certain. This CDR3 has 13 residues. The V gene lost 0 bases and the J gene lost 6 bases, with 6 bases spanning the gap. Per the germline V gene, CDR1 is SNHLY and CDR2 is FYNNEI. CDR3 sequence: CASSEAGFQPQHF. The CDR3, as DNA: TGTGCCAGCAGTGAAGCCGGGTTTCAGCCCCAGCATTTT.

The chain's CDR3 is CASSFGTSGRDSWYEQYF. CDR3 nucleotides: TGTGCCAGCAGTTTTGGGACTAGCGGGAGAGACAGTTGGTACGAGCAGTACTTC. This chain links TRBV6-2 or TRBV6-3 with TRBJ2-7, with 14 bases that match TRBD2. Germline CDR1 and CDR2: MNHEY and SVGEGT. The CDR3 loop spans 18 amino acids. J was trimmed by 4 bases and V by 4 bases; bases with no gene match: 12.

The chain couples TRBV2 to TRBJ1-2; tentative D call: TRBD1 (5 bases). This CDR3 is built from 13 residues. The germline CDR1 and CDR2 sequences are SNHLY and FYNNEI. V was pared by 6 bases and J by 4 bases, with 12 bases between. The CDR3 sequence: CASSATDRYGYTF. CDR3 nucleotides: TGTGCCAGCAGCGCGACAGATCGCTATGGCTACACCTTC.

This chain links TRBV10-3 with TRBJ2-7; 8 bases fit TRBD1. Germline CDR1 is ENHRY and CDR2 is SYGVKD. CDR3 size: 15 residues. V was pared by 8 bases and J by 5 bases, with 14 bases of the junction left unmatched. This chain's CDR3 is CAIAGRTGSLDEQYF. The CDR3 nucleotides are TGTGCCATCGCAGGTCGGACAGGGAGTTTGGACGAGCAGTACTTC.